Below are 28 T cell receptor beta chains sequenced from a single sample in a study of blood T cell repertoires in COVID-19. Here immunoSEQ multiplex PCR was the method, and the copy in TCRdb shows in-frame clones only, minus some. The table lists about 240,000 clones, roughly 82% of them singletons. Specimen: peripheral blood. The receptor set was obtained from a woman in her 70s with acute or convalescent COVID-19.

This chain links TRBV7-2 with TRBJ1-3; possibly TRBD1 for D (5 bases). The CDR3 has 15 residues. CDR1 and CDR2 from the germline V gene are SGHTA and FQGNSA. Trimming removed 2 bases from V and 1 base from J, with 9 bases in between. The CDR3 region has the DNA TGTGCCAGCAGCTTACGGGGGAGTTCTGGAAACACCATATATTTT. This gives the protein CASSLRGSSGNTIYF.

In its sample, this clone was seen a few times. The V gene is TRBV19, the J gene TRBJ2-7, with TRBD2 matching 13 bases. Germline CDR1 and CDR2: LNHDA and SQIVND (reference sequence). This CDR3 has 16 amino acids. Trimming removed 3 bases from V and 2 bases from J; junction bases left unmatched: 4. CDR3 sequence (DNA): TGTGCCAGTAGTATGGGGACTAGCGGGACACCCTACGAGCAGTACTTC. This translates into CASSMGTSGTPYEQYF.

CDR3 sequence: CASFTGGVANYGYTF. The CDR3, as DNA: TGTGCCAGCTTTACAGGAGGGGTAGCTAACTATGGCTACACCTTC. V is TRBV6-5 and J is TRBJ1-2, with D possibly being TRBD1 (5 bases). V was shortened by 8 bases and J by 0 bases, with 16 bases between the two germline ends. Germline V gene sequence: CDR1 MNHEY, CDR2 SVGAGI. The CDR3 has 15 residues.

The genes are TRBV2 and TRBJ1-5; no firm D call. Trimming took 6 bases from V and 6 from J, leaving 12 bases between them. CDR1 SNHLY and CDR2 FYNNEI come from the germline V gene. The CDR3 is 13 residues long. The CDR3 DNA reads TGTGCCAGCAGCGGAGGCCCCGGTCAGCCCCAGCATTTT. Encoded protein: CASSGGPGQPQHF.

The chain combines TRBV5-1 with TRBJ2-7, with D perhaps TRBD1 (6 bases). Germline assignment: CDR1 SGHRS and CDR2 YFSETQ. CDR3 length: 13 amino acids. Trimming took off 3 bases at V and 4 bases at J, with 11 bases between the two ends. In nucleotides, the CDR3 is TGCGCCAGCAGCTCCCCGACAGGTTACGAGCAGTACTTC. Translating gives CASSSPTGYEQYF.

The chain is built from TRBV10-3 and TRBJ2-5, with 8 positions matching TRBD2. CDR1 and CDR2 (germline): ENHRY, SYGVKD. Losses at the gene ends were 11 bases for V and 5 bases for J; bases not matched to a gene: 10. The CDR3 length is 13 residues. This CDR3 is CAVGREADETQYF. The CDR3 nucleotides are TGTGCCGTAGGGCGGGAGGCTGACGAGACCCAGTACTTC.

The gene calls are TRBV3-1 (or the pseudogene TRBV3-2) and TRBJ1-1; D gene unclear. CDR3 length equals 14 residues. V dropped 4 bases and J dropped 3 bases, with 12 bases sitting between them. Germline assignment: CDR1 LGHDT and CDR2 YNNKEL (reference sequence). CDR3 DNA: TGTGCCAGCAGCCGAGCCGGTACGGACACTGAAGCTTTCTTT. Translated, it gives CASSRAGTDTEAFF.

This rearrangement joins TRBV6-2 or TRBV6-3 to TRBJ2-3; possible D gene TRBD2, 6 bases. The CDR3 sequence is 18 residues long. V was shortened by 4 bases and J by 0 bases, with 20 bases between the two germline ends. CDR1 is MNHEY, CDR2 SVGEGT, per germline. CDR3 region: CASSSGRGTPPSTDTQYF. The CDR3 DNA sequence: TGTGCCAGCAGTTCAGGTAGAGGGACTCCTCCCAGCACAGATACGCAGTATTTT.

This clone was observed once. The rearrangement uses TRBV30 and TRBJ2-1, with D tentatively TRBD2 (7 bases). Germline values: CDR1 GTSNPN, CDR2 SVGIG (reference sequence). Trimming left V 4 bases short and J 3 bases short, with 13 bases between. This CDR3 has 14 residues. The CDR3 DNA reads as TGTGCCTGGACCCGGGGGGCCAACTACAATGAGCAGTTCTTC. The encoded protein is CAWTRGANYNEQFF.

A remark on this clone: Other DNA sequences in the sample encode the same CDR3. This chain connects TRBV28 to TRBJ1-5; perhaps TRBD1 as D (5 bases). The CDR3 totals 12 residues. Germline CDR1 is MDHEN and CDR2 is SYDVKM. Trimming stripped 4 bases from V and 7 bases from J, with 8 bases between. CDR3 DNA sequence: TGTGCCAGCAGTTCCCAGGGCCAGCCCCAGCATTTT. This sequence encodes CASSSQGQPQHF.

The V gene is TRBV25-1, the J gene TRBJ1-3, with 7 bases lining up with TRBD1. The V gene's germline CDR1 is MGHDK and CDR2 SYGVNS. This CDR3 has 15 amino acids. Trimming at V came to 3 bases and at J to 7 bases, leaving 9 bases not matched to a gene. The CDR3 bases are TGTGCCAGCAGTGACGTAAGGGGGCCGGGGAACACCATATATTTT. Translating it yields CASSDVRGPGNTIYF.

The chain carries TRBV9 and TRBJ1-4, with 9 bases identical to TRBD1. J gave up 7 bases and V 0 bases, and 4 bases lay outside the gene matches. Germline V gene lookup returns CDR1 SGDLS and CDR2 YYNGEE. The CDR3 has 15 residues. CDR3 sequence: CASSVVGTGFEKLFF. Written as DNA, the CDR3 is TGTGCCAGCAGCGTAGTGGGGACAGGGTTTGAAAAACTGTTTTTT. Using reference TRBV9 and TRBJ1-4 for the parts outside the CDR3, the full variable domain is DSGVTQTPKHLITATGQRVTLRCSPRSGDLSVYWYQQSLDQGLQFLIQYYNGEERAKGNILERFSAQQFPDLHSELNLSSLELGDSALYFCASSVVGTGFEKLFFGSGTQLSVL.

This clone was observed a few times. CDR3 nucleotides: TGTGCCAGCACCACGACAGGGACTGGGGAGCTGTTTTTT. Protein: CASTTTGTGELFF. The chain recombines TRBV12-3 or TRBV12-4 with TRBJ2-2, with TRBD1 as a possible D gene (7 bases). Trimming shortened V by 7 bases and J by 8 bases, and 14 bases separated the two germline ends. The CDR3 contains 13 residues.

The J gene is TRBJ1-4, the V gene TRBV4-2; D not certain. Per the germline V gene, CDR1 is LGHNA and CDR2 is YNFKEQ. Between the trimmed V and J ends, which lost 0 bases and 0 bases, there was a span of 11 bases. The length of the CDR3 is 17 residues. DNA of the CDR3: TGTGCCAGCAGCCAAGATTTGGCAGGCTCAACTAATGAAAAACTGTTTTTT. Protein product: CASSQDLAGSTNEKLFF.

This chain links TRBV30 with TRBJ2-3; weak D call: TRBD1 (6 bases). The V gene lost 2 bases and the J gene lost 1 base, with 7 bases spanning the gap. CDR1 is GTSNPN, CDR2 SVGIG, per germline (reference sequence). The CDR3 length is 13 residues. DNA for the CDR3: TGTGCCTGGAGTCCAGGGGGCACAGATACGCAGTATTTT. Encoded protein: CAWSPGGTDTQYF.

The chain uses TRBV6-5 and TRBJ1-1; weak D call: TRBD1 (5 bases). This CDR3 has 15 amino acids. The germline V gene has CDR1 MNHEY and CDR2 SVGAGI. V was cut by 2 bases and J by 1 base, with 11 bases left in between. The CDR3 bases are TGTGCCAGCAGTTACGGCCTCAGGGCGAACACTGAAGCTTTCTTT. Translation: CASSYGLRANTEAFF.

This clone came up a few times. Here the CDR3 reads CASSRSGGNTDTQYF. CDR3 coding DNA: TGTGCCAGCAGTCGTAGCGGGGGGAACACAGATACGCAGTATTTT. This chain joins TRBV6-4 and TRBJ2-3; 10 nucleotides align to TRBD2. The CDR3 extends over 15 amino acids. Germline values: CDR1 MRHNA, CDR2 SNTAGT. Trimming cost V 5 bases and J 2 bases; bases outside gene matches: 4.

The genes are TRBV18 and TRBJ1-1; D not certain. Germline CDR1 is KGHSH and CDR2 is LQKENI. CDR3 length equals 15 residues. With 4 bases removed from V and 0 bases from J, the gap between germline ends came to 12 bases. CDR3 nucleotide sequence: TGTGCCAGCTCACTAGCCAGTCAGTTGAACACTGAAGCTTTCTTT. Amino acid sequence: CASSLASQLNTEAFF.

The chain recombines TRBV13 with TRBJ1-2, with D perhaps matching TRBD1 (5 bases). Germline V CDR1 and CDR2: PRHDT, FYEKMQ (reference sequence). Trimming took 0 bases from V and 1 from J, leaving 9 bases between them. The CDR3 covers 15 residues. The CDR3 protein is CASSLGLQGNYGYTF. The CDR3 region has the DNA TGTGCCAGCAGCTTAGGTCTCCAGGGTAACTATGGCTACACCTTC. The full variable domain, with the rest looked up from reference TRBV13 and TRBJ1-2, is AAGVIQSPRHLIKEKRETATLKCYPIPRHDTVYWYQQGPGQDPQFLISFYEKMQSDKGSIPDRFSAQQFSDYHSELNMSSLELGDSALYFCASSLGLQGNYGYTFGSGTRLTVV.

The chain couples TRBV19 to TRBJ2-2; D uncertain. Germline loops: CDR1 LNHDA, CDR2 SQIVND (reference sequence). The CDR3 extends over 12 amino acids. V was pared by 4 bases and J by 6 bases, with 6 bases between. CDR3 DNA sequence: TGTGCCAGTAGTACCTTTTCCGGGGAGCTGTTTTTT. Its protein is CASSTFSGELFF.

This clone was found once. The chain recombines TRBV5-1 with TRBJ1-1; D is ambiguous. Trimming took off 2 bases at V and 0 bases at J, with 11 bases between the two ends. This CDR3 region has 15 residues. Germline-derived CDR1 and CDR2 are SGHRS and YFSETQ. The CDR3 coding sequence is TGCGCCAGCAGCTTAACAGTGGGTTTGAACACTGAAGCTTTCTTT. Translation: CASSLTVGLNTEAFF.

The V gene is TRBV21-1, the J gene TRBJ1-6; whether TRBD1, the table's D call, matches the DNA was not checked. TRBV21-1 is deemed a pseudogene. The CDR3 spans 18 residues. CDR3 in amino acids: CASSKEGQPNSYNSPLHF. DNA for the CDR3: TGTGCCAGCAGCAAAGAGGGGCAGCCCAACTCCTATAATTCACCCCTCCACTTT.

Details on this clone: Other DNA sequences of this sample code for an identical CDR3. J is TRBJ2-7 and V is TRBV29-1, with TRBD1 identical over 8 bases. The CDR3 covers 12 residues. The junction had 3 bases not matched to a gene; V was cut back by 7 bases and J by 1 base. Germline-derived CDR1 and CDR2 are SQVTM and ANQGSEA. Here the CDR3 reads CSAGQGSYEQYF. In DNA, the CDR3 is TGCAGCGCCGGACAGGGTTCCTACGAGCAGTACTTC.

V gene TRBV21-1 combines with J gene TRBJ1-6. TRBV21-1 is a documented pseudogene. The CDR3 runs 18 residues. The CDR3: CARTLFGGSNSYNSPLHF. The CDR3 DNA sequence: TGTGCCCGAACCCTTTTCGGAGGCTCTAACTCCTATAATTCACCCCTCCACTTT.

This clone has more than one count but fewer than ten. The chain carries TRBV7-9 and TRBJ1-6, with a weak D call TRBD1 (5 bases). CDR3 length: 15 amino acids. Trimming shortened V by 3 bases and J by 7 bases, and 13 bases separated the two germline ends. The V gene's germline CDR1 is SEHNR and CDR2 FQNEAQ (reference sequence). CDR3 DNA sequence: TGTGCCAGCAGCTTGGAGGGAGGGGCCAATTCACCCCTCCACTTT. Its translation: CASSLEGGANSPLHF.

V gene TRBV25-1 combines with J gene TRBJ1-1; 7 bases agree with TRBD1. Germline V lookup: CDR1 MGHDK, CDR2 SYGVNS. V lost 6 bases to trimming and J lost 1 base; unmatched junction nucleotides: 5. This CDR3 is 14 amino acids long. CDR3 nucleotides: TGTGCCAGCAGAGACAGGACAGGGAACACTGAAGCTTTCTTT. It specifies CASRDRTGNTEAFF.

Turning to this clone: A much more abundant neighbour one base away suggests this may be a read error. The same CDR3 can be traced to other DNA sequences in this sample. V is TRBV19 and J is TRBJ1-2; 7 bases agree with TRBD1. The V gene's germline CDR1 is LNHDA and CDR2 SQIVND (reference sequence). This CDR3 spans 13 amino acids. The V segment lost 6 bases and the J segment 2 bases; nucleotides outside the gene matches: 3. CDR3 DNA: TGTGCCAGTAGCCCGGACAGGAACTATGGCTACACCTTC. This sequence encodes CASSPDRNYGYTF.

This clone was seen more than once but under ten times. CDR3 DNA sequence: TGTGCCAGCAGTGAATTTGCAGGGTCTGGAAACACCATATATTTT. Translated, it gives CASSEFAGSGNTIYF. This sequence joins TRBV6-1 and TRBJ1-3; possibly TRBD1 for D (5 bases). V lost 2 bases and J lost 1, with 9 bases in between. CDR1 is MNHNS, CDR2 SASEGT, per germline. The CDR3 sequence is 15 residues long.